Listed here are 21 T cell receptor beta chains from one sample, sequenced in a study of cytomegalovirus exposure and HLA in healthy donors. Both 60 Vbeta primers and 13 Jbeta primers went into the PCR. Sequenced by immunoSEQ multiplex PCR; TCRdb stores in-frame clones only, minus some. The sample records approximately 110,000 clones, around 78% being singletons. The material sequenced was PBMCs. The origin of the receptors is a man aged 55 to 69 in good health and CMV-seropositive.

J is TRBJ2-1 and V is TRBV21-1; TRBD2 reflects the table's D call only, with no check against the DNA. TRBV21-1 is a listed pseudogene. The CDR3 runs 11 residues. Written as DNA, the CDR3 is TGTGCCAGCAGCAAAACTGATGAGCAGTTCTTC. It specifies CASSKTDEQFF.

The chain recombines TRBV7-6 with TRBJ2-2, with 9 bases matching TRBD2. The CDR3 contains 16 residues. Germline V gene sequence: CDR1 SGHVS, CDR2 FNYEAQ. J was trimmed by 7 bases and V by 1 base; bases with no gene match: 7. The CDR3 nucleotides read TGTGCCAGCAGCTTAGAAGGAGCGGGGGGATACGGGGAGCTGTTTTTT. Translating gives CASSLEGAGGYGELFF.

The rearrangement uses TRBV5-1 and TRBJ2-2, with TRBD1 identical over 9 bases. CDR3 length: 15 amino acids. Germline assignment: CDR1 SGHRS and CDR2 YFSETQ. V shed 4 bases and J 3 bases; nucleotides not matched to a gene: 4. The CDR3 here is CASSLRTGDTGELFF. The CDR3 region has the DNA TGCGCCAGCAGCCTGAGGACAGGGGACACCGGGGAGCTGTTTTTT.

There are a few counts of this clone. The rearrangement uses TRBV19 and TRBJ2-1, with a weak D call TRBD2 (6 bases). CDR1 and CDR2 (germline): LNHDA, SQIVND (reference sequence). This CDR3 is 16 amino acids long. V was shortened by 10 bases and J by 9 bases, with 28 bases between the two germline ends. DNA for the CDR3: TGTGCCACCACGCTCAACTCGGGACTGCCCGGCAGTGAGCAGTTCTTC. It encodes CATTLNSGLPGSEQFF.

The CDR3 spells CASSETTSAPGTQYF. The CDR3 coding sequence is TGCGCCAGCAGTGAAACTACTAGCGCCCCAGGAACCCAGTACTTC. This chain uses TRBV10-2 with TRBJ2-5; 7 bases match TRBD2. The CDR3 has 15 amino acids. From germline, CDR1 is WSHSY and CDR2 SAAADI. J lost 8 bases, V lost 3 bases, and 12 bases had no gene match.

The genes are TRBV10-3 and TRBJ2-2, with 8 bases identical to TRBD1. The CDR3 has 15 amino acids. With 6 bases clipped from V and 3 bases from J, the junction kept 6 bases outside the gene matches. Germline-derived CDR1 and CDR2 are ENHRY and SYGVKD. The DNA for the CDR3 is TGTGCCATCAGGACAGGGGATGAATACACCGGGGAGCTGTTTTTT. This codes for CAIRTGDEYTGELFF.

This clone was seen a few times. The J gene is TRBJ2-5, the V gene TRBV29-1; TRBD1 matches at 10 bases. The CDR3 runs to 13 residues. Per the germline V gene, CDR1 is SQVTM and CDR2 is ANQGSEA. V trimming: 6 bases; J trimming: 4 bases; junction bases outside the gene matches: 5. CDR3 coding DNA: TGCAGCGTGGGGAGGACAGGGGGAGAGACCCAGTACTTC. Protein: CSVGRTGGETQYF. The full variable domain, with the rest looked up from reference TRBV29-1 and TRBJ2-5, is SAVISQKPSRDICQRGTSLTIQCQVDSQVTMMFWYRQQPGQSLTLIATANQGSEATYESGFVIDKFPISRPNLTFSTLTVSNMSPEDSSIYLCSVGRTGGETQYFGPGTRLLVL.

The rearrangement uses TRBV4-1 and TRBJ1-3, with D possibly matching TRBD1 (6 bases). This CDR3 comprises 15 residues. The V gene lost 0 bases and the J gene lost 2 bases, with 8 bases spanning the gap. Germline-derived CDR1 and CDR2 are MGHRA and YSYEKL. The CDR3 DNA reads TGCGCCAGCAGCCAAGATACAGGGACTGGAAACACCATATATTTT. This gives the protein CASSQDTGTGNTIYF.

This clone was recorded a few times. CDR3 amino acids: CASRQGVRQPQHF. The CDR3 DNA follows: TGTGCCAGTAGGCAGGGGGTCAGGCAGCCCCAGCATTTT. The chain recombines TRBV6-1 with TRBJ1-5; TRBD1 agrees at 7 bases. The CDR3 sequence is 13 residues long. Germline values: CDR1 MNHNS, CDR2 SASEGT. The V gene end was trimmed by 9 bases and the J gene end by 7 bases; junction bases not matched to a gene: 9.

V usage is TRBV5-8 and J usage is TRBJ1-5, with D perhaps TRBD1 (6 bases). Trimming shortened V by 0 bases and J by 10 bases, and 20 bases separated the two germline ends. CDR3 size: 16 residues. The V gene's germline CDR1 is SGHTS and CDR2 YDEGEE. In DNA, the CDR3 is TGTGCCAGCAGCTTGGGACAGGCAGGTGGGGCCTCCCCCCAGCATTTT. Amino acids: CASSLGQAGGASPQHF.

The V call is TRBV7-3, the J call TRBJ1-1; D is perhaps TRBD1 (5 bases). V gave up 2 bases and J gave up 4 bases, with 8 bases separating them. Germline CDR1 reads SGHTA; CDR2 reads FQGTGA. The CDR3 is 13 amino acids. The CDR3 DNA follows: TGTGCCAGCAGCTTAGGGGGGGGCACTGAAGCTTTCTTT. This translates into CASSLGGGTEAFF.

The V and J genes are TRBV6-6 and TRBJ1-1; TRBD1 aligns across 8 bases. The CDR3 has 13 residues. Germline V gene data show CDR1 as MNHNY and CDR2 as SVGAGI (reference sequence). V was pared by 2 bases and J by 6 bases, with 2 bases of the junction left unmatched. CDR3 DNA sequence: TGTGCCAGCAGTTACCAGGGGGCGGCTGAAGCTTTCTTT. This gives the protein CASSYQGAAEAFF.

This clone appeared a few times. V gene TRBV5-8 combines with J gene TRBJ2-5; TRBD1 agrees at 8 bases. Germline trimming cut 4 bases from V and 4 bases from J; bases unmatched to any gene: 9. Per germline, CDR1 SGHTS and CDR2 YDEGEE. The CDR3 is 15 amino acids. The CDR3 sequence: CASSTARGPGETQYF. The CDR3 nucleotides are TGTGCCAGCAGCACAGCCAGGGGGCCCGGAGAGACCCAGTACTTC.

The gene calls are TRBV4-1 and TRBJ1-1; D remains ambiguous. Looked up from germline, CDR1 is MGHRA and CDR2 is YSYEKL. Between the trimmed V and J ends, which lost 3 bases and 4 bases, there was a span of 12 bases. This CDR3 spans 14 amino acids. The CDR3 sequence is CASSHPPPSTEAFF. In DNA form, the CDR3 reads TGCGCCAGCAGCCACCCTCCTCCTAGCACTGAAGCTTTCTTT.

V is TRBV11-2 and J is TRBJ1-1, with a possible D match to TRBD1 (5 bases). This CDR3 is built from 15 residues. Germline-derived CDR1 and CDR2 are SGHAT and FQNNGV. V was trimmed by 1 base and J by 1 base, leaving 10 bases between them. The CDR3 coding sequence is TGTGCCAGCAGCTTAGCCTACAGGAGGAACACTGAAGCTTTCTTT. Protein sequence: CASSLAYRRNTEAFF.

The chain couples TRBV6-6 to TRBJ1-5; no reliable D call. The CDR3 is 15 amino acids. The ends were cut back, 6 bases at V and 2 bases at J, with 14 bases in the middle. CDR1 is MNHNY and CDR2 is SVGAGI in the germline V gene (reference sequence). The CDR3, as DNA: TGTGCCAGCAGCGCCCTTGTGGGCGGCAATCAGCCCCAGCATTTT. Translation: CASSALVGGNQPQHF.

The CDR3 bases are TGCGCCAGCAGCTTGGTGGCCGACTCTGGGGCCAACGTCCTGACTTTC. This encodes CASSLVADSGANVLTF. V is TRBV5-1 and J is TRBJ2-6; D uncertain. Per germline, CDR1 SGHRS and CDR2 YFSETQ. CDR3 length equals 16 residues. V was pared by 0 bases and J by 0 bases, with 7 bases between.

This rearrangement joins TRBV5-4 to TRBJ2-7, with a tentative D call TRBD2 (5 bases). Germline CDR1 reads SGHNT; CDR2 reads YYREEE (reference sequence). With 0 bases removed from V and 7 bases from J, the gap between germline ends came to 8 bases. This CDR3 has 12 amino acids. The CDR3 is CASSLDGDEQYF. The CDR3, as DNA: TGTGCCAGCAGCTTGGACGGGGATGAGCAGTACTTC.

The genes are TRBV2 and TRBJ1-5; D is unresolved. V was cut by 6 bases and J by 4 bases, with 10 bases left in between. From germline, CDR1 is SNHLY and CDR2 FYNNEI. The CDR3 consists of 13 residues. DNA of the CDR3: TGTGCCAGCAGCCGGAGGGTTAATCAGCCCCAGCATTTT. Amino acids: CASSRRVNQPQHF.

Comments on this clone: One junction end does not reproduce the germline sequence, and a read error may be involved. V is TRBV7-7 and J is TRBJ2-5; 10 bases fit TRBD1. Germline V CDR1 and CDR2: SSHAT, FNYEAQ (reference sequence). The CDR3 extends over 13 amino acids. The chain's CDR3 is CASSWGQGETQYF. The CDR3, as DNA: TGTGCTAGCAGCTGGGGACAGGGGGAGACCCAGTACTTC.

CDR3 sequence reads: CASSFQTGVDNEQFF. The CDR3 nucleotides are TGTGCCAGCAGCTTCCAGACAGGGGTAGACAATGAGCAGTTCTTC. The chain joins TRBV5-4 to TRBJ2-1; 8 bases map to TRBD1. V lost 2 bases, J lost 5 bases, and 6 bases stayed unmatched. The CDR3 has 15 amino acids. The germline V gene has CDR1 SGHNT and CDR2 YYREEE (reference sequence).